The 16 T cell receptor beta chains presented below share a single source sample, sequenced in a study of T cell repertoires in cytomegalovirus infection. Antigen specificity for these receptors is unknown. One entry per CDR3 protein results from TCRdb running MiXCR on the reads. The data show 44,000 or so distinct CDR3 sequences, about a fifth seen once. Source: CD8+ T cells from cultured PBMCs, taken from culture after CMV antigen stimulation. All receptors derive from a human donor in good health (CMV status not recorded). Some clones in this sample may be carry-over from other donors' samples.

The chain links TRBV7-2 to TRBJ1-1; D is undetermined. V dropped 1 base and J dropped 4 bases, with 13 bases sitting between them. This CDR3 spans 15 amino acids. Germline V CDR1 and CDR2: SGHTA, FQGNSA. CDR3 residues: CASSLDVGAGTEAFF. DNA for the CDR3: TGTGCCAGCAGCTTAGATGTGGGCGCGGGCACTGAAGCTTTCTTT.

J is TRBJ2-1 and V is TRBV12-3 or TRBV12-4; 7 bases fit TRBD2. CDR3 length equals 15 residues. V gave up 1 base and J gave up 3 bases; unmatched junction bases: 3. This CDR3 is CASSLGLAVYNEQFF. DNA for the CDR3: TGTGCCAGCAGTTTAGGCCTAGCGGTCTACAATGAGCAGTTCTTC.

The sample holds a few counts of this clonotype. The chain couples TRBV7-2 to TRBJ2-1; 7 bases fit TRBD2. The CDR3 consists of 14 residues. With 3 bases clipped from V and 10 bases from J, the junction kept 9 bases outside the gene matches. Germline assignment: CDR1 SGHTA and CDR2 FQGNSA. CDR3 region: CASSLGGGELEQFF. The CDR3, as DNA: TGTGCCAGCAGCTTGGGCGGGGGAGAATTGGAGCAGTTCTTC. The whole variable domain, filled in from reference TRBV7-2 and TRBJ2-1, reads GAGVSQSPSNKVTEKGKDVELRCDPISGHTALYWYRQSLGQGLEFLIYFQGNSAPDKSGLPSDRFSAERTGGSVSTLTIQRTQQEDSAVYLCASSLGGGELEQFFGPGTRLTVL.

This clonotype was seen only a few times. The CDR3 spells CSTKTGEGVTGYTF. CDR3 sequence (DNA): TGCAGCACCAAAACAGGGGAGGGAGTAACGGGCTACACCTTC. The chain joins TRBV29-1 to TRBJ1-2; 7 bases match TRBD1. Germline lookup yields CDR1 SQVTM and CDR2 ANQGSEA. The CDR3 sequence is 14 residues long. V dropped 8 bases and J dropped 8; count of bases not matched to a gene: 17.

Turning to this clonotype: At one boundary the junction diverges from the germline segment, which might be a read error. The chain uses TRBV6-2 or TRBV6-3 and TRBJ1-1; the match to TRBD1 covers 8 bases. Germline loops: CDR1 MNHEY, CDR2 SVGEGT. The CDR3 has 16 residues. CDR3 DNA sequence: TGTGACAGCAGTTACGACAGGGGCGCCGGGGGCACTGAAGCTTTCTTT. It is translated as CDSSYDRGAGGTEAFF.

In its sample, this clonotype was seen many times. The chain combines TRBV28 with TRBJ2-4; D perhaps matches TRBD1 (5 bases). The CDR3 contains 16 residues. With 5 bases removed from V and 8 bases from J, the gap between germline ends came to 22 bases. Germline CDR1 reads MDHEN; CDR2 reads SYDVKM. The CDR3 is CASSPSHGHRRDIQYF. The CDR3 nucleotides read TGTGCCAGCAGTCCTTCCCACGGACATCGTCGGGACATTCAGTACTTC.

This clonotype was recorded a few times. V is TRBV12-3 or TRBV12-4 and J is TRBJ2-2; TRBD2 might be the D (5 bases). The CDR3 spans 14 residues. Trimming removed 5 bases from V and 2 bases from J, with 9 bases in between. The CDR3 DNA reads as TGTGCCAGCAGTCTAAGCGGTAACACCGGGGAGCTGTTTTTT. Amino acid sequence: CASSLSGNTGELFF.

The V gene is TRBV12-3 or TRBV12-4, the J gene TRBJ2-1; no clear D gene. Trimming took 3 bases from V and 7 from J, leaving 13 bases between them. The CDR3 contains 14 residues. This chain's CDR3 is CASSFSPRRNEQFF. The CDR3, as DNA: TGTGCCAGCAGTTTTTCCCCCCGGCGGAATGAGCAGTTCTTC.

This clonotype was detected a few times. The chain recombines TRBV11-3 with TRBJ2-1; TRBD1 aligns across 9 bases. V lost 5 bases, J lost 5 bases, and 1 base stayed unmatched. Germline assignment: CDR1 SGHNT and CDR2 YENEEA. The CDR3 is 13 residues long. DNA of the CDR3: TGTGCCAGCAGCGGGACAGGGAACAATGAGCAGTTCTTC. Its translation is CASSGTGNNEQFF. Together with reference TRBV11-3 and TRBJ2-1, the CDR3 gives the full variable domain: EAGVVQSPRYKIIEKKQPVAFWCNPISGHNTLYWYLQNLGQGPELLIRYENEEAVDDSQLPKDRFSAERLKGVDSTLKIQPAELGDSAVYLCASSGTGNNEQFFGPGTRLTVL.

This clonotype has only a few counts. The rearrangement joins TRBV12-3 or TRBV12-4 to TRBJ2-7; 10 positions match TRBD1. CDR3 size: 15 residues. Losses at the gene ends were 2 bases for V and 5 bases for J; bases not matched to a gene: 6. The CDR3 is CASSLPGTGVHEQYF. In DNA, the CDR3 is TGTGCCAGCAGTTTACCCGGGACAGGGGTCCACGAGCAGTACTTC.

In its sample, this clonotype was seen a few times. The chain couples TRBV7-8 to TRBJ2-5; a weak D match, TRBD1 (6 bases). Trimming removed 2 bases from V and 5 bases from J, with 12 bases in between. Germline loops: CDR1 SGHVS, CDR2 FQNEAQ. The CDR3 spans 14 residues. The CDR3 bases are TGTGCCAGCAGCTTAACAGGGAGCCGGGAGACCCAGTACTTC. This sequence encodes CASSLTGSRETQYF.

The genes are TRBV27 and TRBJ1-2, with 8 bases aligning to TRBD1. Germline CDR1 reads MNHEY; CDR2 reads SMNVEV (reference sequence). The trim removed 0 bases at V and 5 bases at J, leaving 5 bases unmatched. CDR3 length: 15 amino acids. This CDR3 is CASSLSGDRTYGYTF. The CDR3 bases are TGTGCCAGCAGTTTATCGGGGGACAGGACTTATGGCTACACCTTC.

This clonotype turned up a few times. In DNA form, the CDR3 reads TGTGCCAGCAGTTTGACTAGCGGGAGCACAGATACGCAGTATTTT. Its translation is CASSLTSGSTDTQYF. The genes are TRBV12-3 or TRBV12-4 and TRBJ2-3, with 10 positions matching TRBD2. This CDR3 is built from 15 residues. V lost 3 bases, J lost 0 bases, and 0 bases stayed unmatched.

This clonotype was picked up a small number of times. This chain links TRBV7-9 with TRBJ2-7, with a tentative D call TRBD1 (5 bases). Germline V CDR1 and CDR2: SEHNR, FQNEAQ (reference sequence). V dropped 4 bases and J dropped 2 bases, with 9 bases sitting between them. The CDR3 has 13 residues. CDR3 residues: CASSSRETYEQYF. The CDR3 region has the DNA TGTGCCAGCAGCTCCAGGGAAACCTACGAGCAGTACTTC. The whole variable domain, remainder taken from reference TRBV7-9 and TRBJ2-7, is DTGVSQNPRHKITKRGQNVTFRCDPISEHNRLYWYRQTLGQGPEFLTYFQNEAQLEKSRLLSDRFSAERPKGSFSTLEIQRTEQGDSAMYLCASSSRETYEQYFGPGTRLTVT.

This clonotype came up a few times. The rearrangement joins TRBV7-9 to TRBJ1-2, with TRBD1 matching over 11 bases. The V segment lost 4 bases and the J segment 3 bases; nucleotides outside the gene matches: 7. The CDR3 contains 16 residues. Germline V gives CDR1 SEHNR, CDR2 FQNEAQ (reference sequence). In nucleotides, the CDR3 is TGTGCCAGCAGCTCGGACAGGGGGCTCACATACTATGGCTACACCTTC. It is translated as CASSSDRGLTYYGYTF.

The rearrangement joins TRBV4-3 to TRBJ2-1; 14 positions match TRBD2. The V and J ends lost 4 bases and 9 bases, in that order; junction bases with no gene match: 8. The CDR3 has 16 residues. Germline V gene data show CDR1 as LGHNA and CDR2 as YSLEER. This CDR3 is CASSLGTSGRRGEQFF. DNA for the CDR3: TGCGCCAGCAGCCTGGGGACTAGCGGGAGAAGGGGTGAGCAGTTCTTC.